These 27 T cell receptor beta chains came from one sample sequenced in a study of identical twins' blood T cells (dated by TCRdb to about 2013). The method behind the library was 5' RACE. The reads were generated on an Illumina Genome Analyzer IIx. TCRdb's own reprocessing of the public reads used fastp at Q25 and MiXCR and kept productive beta chains. Rows are unified per CDR3 protein, each entry keeping the most common DNA and genes. The sample table holds fewer than 450,000 distinct CDR3 sequences, of which about 28% were seen once. Roughly 5.5% of the sample belongs to the ten largest clones. The material sequenced was PBMCs. These receptors all stem from a woman between 18 and 55 years old in good health.

This clonotype was found a few times. V usage is TRBV20-1 and J usage is TRBJ1-5; 7 bases match TRBD1. V gave up 7 bases and J gave up 5 bases; unmatched junction bases: 11. The CDR3 totals 14 residues. Germline V CDR1 and CDR2: DFQATT, SNEGSKA (reference sequence). In DNA, the CDR3 is TGCAGTGATATAGGGACAGTTGGACATCAGCCCCAGCATTTT. This sequence encodes CSDIGTVGHQPQHF.

The table lists this clonotype with many counts. The rearrangement links TRBV20-1 to TRBJ1-2, with D possibly being TRBD1 (6 bases). Germline CDR1 and CDR2: DFQATT and SNEGSKA (reference sequence). Trimming shortened V by 7 bases and J by 4 bases, and 10 bases separated the two germline ends. The CDR3 extends over 11 amino acids. DNA of the CDR3: TGCAGTGGGCGGACAGTCTATGGCTACACCTTC. Protein: CSGRTVYGYTF.

V and J are TRBV7-8 and TRBJ2-5; D unclear. Germline CDR1 is SGHVS and CDR2 is FQNEAQ. V was pared by 1 base and J by 0 bases, with 9 bases between. CDR3 size: 15 residues. CDR3 sequence: CASSLDLGYQETQYF. The CDR3 region has the DNA TGTGCCAGCAGCTTAGATCTGGGGTACCAAGAGACCCAGTACTTC.

The chain recombines TRBV28 with TRBJ2-5; D ambiguous. The CDR3 is made up of 14 amino acids. Germline values: CDR1 MDHEN, CDR2 SYDVKM. V shed 4 bases and J shed 1 base, with 10 bases lying between them. CDR3: CASSSHTLQETQYF. CDR3 bases: TGTGCCAGCAGTTCTCATACCCTCCAAGAGACCCAGTACTTC.

This clonotype has at least ten counts. The V and J genes are TRBV15 and TRBJ2-7; a weak D match, TRBD1 (5 bases). CDR3 length: 14 residues. Germline CDR1 is LNHNV and CDR2 is YYDKDF (reference sequence). Trimming cost V 3 bases and J 5 bases, with 14 bases left between them. The CDR3 loop reads CATSRDIILHEQYF. Written as DNA, the CDR3 is TGTGCCACCAGCAGGGACATCATTCTCCACGAGCAGTACTTC.

Only a few counts were recorded for this clonotype. The chain uses TRBV4-2 and TRBJ2-3; D uncertain. In germline, CDR1 is LGHNA, CDR2 YNFKEQ. Deletions cut 3 bases from V and 1 base from J, with 5 bases between. There are 13 residues in the CDR3. This chain's CDR3 is CASSHLGTDTQYF. In nucleotides, the CDR3 is TGTGCCAGCAGCCACCTGGGCACAGATACGCAGTATTTT.

On this clonotype: This may come from a read error, since a much larger clone is one base off. V gene TRBV2 combines with J gene TRBJ1-3; D may be TRBD1 (5 bases). The germline V gene encodes CDR1 SNHLY and CDR2 FYNNEI. This CDR3 has 13 residues. V dropped 8 bases and J dropped 2 bases, with 10 bases sitting between them. CDR3 nucleotide sequence: TGTGCCAGCTTTCGGGGGACTGGAAACACCATATATTTT. The encoded protein is CASFRGTGNTIYF.

This clonotype was counted at least ten times. This chain connects TRBV29-1 to TRBJ1-5, with D maybe TRBD1 (5 bases). Germline values: CDR1 SQVTM, CDR2 ANQGSEA. There are 13 residues in the CDR3. V was pared by 6 bases and J by 1 base, with 10 bases between. This CDR3 reads CSVRGGSNQPQHF. Here the CDR3 DNA reads TGCAGCGTCCGGGGGGGAAGCAATCAGCCCCAGCATTTT.

This clonotype was found a few times. The chain carries TRBV25-1 and TRBJ2-1, with D perhaps TRBD2 (5 bases). This CDR3 has 15 amino acids. The V and J ends lost 0 bases and 0 bases respectively, with 6 bases between them. Germline V lookup: CDR1 MGHDK, CDR2 SYGVNS. This CDR3 is CASSEYRGSYNEQFF. CDR3 sequence (DNA): TGTGCCAGCAGTGAATACCGGGGCTCCTACAATGAGCAGTTCTTC.

On this clonotype itself: Since a much larger clone is just one base distant, this may be a read error. V and J are TRBV5-1 and TRBJ1-4; D gene unclear. From germline, CDR1 is SGHRS and CDR2 YFSETQ. With 3 bases removed from V and 8 bases from J, the gap between germline ends came to 11 bases. This CDR3 contains 13 residues. The CDR3 loop is CASSSVPGEKLFF. CDR3 in DNA: TGCGCCAGCAGCTCCGTCCCCGGCGAAAAACTGTTTTTT.

The chain carries TRBV12-5 and TRBJ1-1; 11 bases are a match to TRBD1. The V gene end was trimmed by 5 bases and the J gene end by 6 bases; junction bases not matched to a gene: 8. The CDR3 runs 15 residues. In germline, CDR1 is LGHNT, CDR2 FRNRAP. The DNA of the CDR3 is TGTGCTAGTGGTCCAGGGGACAGGGGGGCGGCTGAAGCTTTCTTT. This sequence encodes CASGPGDRGAAEAFF.

The rearrangement uses TRBV5-1 and TRBJ2-3; D remains unclear. V lost 4 bases to trimming and J lost 3 bases, with 12 bases between them. The length of the CDR3 is 14 residues. Germline lookup yields CDR1 SGHRS and CDR2 YFSETQ. The CDR3 nucleotides read TGCGCCAGCAGCAGAAATGACGGAACAGATACGCAGTATTTT. Amino acid sequence: CASSRNDGTDTQYF.

In regard to this clonotype: A junction boundary mismatches the germline segment, possibly from a read error. The gene calls are TRBV3-1 and TRBJ1-3; D gene uncertain. The V gene's germline CDR1 is LGHDT and CDR2 YNNKEL (reference sequence). The CDR3 sequence is 18 residues long. CDR3 protein: CASSQAEIGSFSGSTIYF. The DNA for the CDR3 is TGTGCCAGCAGCCAAGCTGAGATTGGAAGTTTCTCTGGAAGCACCATATATTTT.

The J gene is TRBJ2-1, the V gene TRBV12-3 or TRBV12-4; no definite D call. The CDR3 runs 13 residues. V gave up 2 bases and J gave up 7 bases, with 9 bases separating them. Written as DNA, the CDR3 is TGTGCCAGCAGTTTAAAATATAGTAATGAGCAGTTCTTC. It yields the protein CASSLKYSNEQFF.

The J gene is TRBJ1-2, the V gene TRBV27; D possibly corresponds to TRBD1 (6 bases). V was cut by 5 bases and J by 8 bases, with 24 bases left in between. The germline CDR1 and CDR2 sequences are MNHEY and SMNVEV (reference sequence). The CDR3 consists of 16 residues. The CDR3 protein is CASSPWPNRARIGYTF. In nucleotides, the CDR3 is TGTGCCAGCAGTCCCTGGCCGAACAGGGCACGTATAGGCTACACCTTC.

This clonotype appeared many times. This chain uses TRBV6-5 with TRBJ1-1, with D unresolved. Germline V gives CDR1 MNHEY, CDR2 SVGAGI. The CDR3 is 14 residues long. Trimming took off 0 bases at V and 1 base at J, with 6 bases between the two ends. CDR3 residues: CASSYSRENTEAFF. The CDR3 region has the DNA TGTGCCAGCAGTTACTCGCGGGAGAACACTGAAGCTTTCTTT.

This clonotype was recorded a few times. The chain couples TRBV20-1 to TRBJ2-7; 7 nucleotides match TRBD2. Germline CDR1 and CDR2: DFQATT and SNEGSKA (reference sequence). J lost 3 bases, V lost 0 bases, and 8 bases had no gene match. This CDR3 region has 15 residues. As DNA, the CDR3 is TGCAGTGCTAGAGATCAGGCGGGAGAAAACTACGAGCAGTACTTC. Amino acids: CSARDQAGENYEQYF.

V usage is TRBV5-4 and J usage is TRBJ1-1; 8 nucleotides agree with TRBD1. The CDR3 runs 14 residues. V lost 6 bases to trimming and J lost 12 bases; unmatched junction nucleotides: 16. Germline V gives CDR1 SGHNT, CDR2 YYREEE (reference sequence). This chain's CDR3 is CASTLDRAPLSSFF. Written as DNA, the CDR3 is TGTGCCAGCACCCTGGACAGGGCCCCGCTCTCCTCTTTCTTT.

This clonotype occurred once. The CDR3: CASSLGAAGTEAFF. The CDR3 nucleotides read TGTGCCAGCAGCTTAGGAGCCGCAGGGACAGAAGCTTTCTTT. V is TRBV7-9 and J is TRBJ1-1; D possibly corresponds to TRBD1 (6 bases). Trimming took off 1 base at V and 8 bases at J, with 14 bases between the two ends. CDR3 length: 14 amino acids. From germline, CDR1 is SEHNR and CDR2 FQNEAQ (reference sequence).

This clonotype was observed a few times. The chain combines TRBV12-3 or TRBV12-4 with TRBJ1-3; unclear D gene. Deletions cut 6 bases from V and 0 bases from J, with 12 bases between. This CDR3 region has 15 residues. The CDR3, as DNA: TGTGCCAGCAGCTTGAGTGGGGACTCTGGAAACACCATATATTTT. It translates to CASSLSGDSGNTIYF.

This chain links TRBV20-1 with TRBJ2-3; a weak D match, TRBD1 (6 bases). Looked up from germline, CDR1 is DFQATT and CDR2 is SNEGSKA (reference sequence). The CDR3 contains 15 residues. Trimming cost V 8 bases and J 4 bases, with 22 bases left between them. The CDR3 bases are TGCAGTACATTCCCAGGGGAGAGAACTCCAGATACGCAGTATTTT. Its protein is CSTFPGERTPDTQYF.

The chain joins TRBV7-9 to TRBJ2-1; no reliable D call. Looked up from germline, CDR1 is SEHNR and CDR2 is FQNEAQ (reference sequence). This CDR3 contains 16 residues. V was clipped by 7 bases and J by 0 bases, with 16 bases between them. CDR3 sequence reads: CASKLGQESSYNEQFF. The CDR3 bases are TGTGCCAGCAAGCTTGGGCAGGAGAGCTCCTACAATGAGCAGTTCTTC.

V usage is TRBV11-2 and J usage is TRBJ2-1; a weak D match, TRBD2 (5 bases). In germline, CDR1 is SGHAT, CDR2 FQNNGV. The CDR3 loop spans 15 amino acids. The V gene lost 5 bases and the J gene lost 6 bases, with 17 bases spanning the gap. CDR3 loop: CASSPGGYSLNEQFF. DNA for the CDR3: TGTGCCAGCAGCCCCGGCGGGTATTCGCTCAATGAGCAGTTCTTC.

The rearrangement uses TRBV12-3 or TRBV12-4 and TRBJ2-7; weak D call: TRBD1 (6 bases). V was trimmed by 4 bases and J by 7 bases, leaving 8 bases between them. There are 11 residues in the CDR3. The CDR3 nucleotides read TGTGCCAGCAGTTCCGGACAGGAGCAGTACTTC. It encodes CASSSGQEQYF.

The rearrangement joins TRBV20-1 to TRBJ2-1; 11 bases match TRBD2. The V segment lost 6 bases and the J segment 7 bases; nucleotides outside the gene matches: 11. The CDR3 runs to 15 residues. Germline CDR1 DFQATT, CDR2 SNEGSKA (reference sequence). In nucleotides, the CDR3 is TGCAGTGCCGGTGACTTAGCGGGGGGGTTGAATGAGCAGTTCTTC. Translating gives CSAGDLAGGLNEQFF.

This clonotype was seen at least ten times. V usage is TRBV12-3 or TRBV12-4 and J usage is TRBJ2-2; TRBD2 agrees at 8 bases. The CDR3 is 16 residues long. V was clipped by 0 bases and J by 5 bases; unmatched bases: 5. Written as DNA, the CDR3 is TGTGCCAGCAGTTTAGCTCCAGCGGGAGTAACCGGGGAGCTGTTTTTT. It translates to CASSLAPAGVTGELFF.

The chain recombines TRBV18 with TRBJ2-1, with D unclear. CDR1 KGHSH and CDR2 LQKENI come from the germline V gene. V was shortened by 6 bases and J by 1 base, with 13 bases between the two germline ends. The CDR3 is made up of 15 amino acids. CDR3 sequence reads: CASSNGQASYNEQFF. The CDR3 DNA reads TGTGCCAGCTCCAATGGCCAGGCGTCCTACAATGAGCAGTTCTTC.